The entry below gives a single T cell receptor beta chain sequence along with its context. The data stem from a study of blood T cell repertoires in COVID-19. The CDR3 runs 15 residues. V lost 1 base, J lost 4 bases, and 10 bases lay in between. Germline CDR1 and CDR2: LGHNA and YNFKEQ. Per the original data handling: It was from reference gene primer amplification that nucleated cell counts were estimated. This table comes from immunoSEQ multiplex PCR, and its TCRdb copy is limited to in-frame clones, with some not included. V, J and clone size are taken as reported in that table, and D and trimming were inferred from the DNA itself. The sample shows tens of thousands of clones, about four fifths of them seen only once.

The sequenced material came from peripheral blood. The chain is built from TRBV4-2 and TRBJ2-2; no clear D gene. This clonotype was obtained from a man aged 70-80 years with acute or convalescent COVID-19. The CDR3 nucleotides read TGTGCCAGCAGCCAAGTCGTAGCAGTCACCGGGGAGCTGTTTTTT. Translating it yields CASSQVVAVTGELFF.